The 17 T cell receptor beta chains reported below all come from one sample, sequenced in a study of CD4 T cells in relation to SARS-CoV-2 and coronaviruses. These TCRs' antigens remain unknown. The assay was immunoSEQ multiplex PCR, and TCRdb's table has in-frame clones only and misses some. The repertoire has under 30,000 clones, approximately 75% of them found once; the top ten carry more than 9%. CD4+ T cells from unexposed donors were obtained before the COVID-19 pandemic (2011-2018). After 10 to 11 days of culture, CD4+ T cells were isolated. The sequenced material came from CD4+ T cells from PBMCs, cultured in vitro. Receptor source: a human donor in good health.

CDR3 protein: CASSGHGLATEAFF. The CDR3 DNA follows: TGTGCCAGCAGCGGACACGGGTTAGCCACTGAAGCTTTCTTT. The gene calls are TRBV9 and TRBJ1-1, with D hard to call. The V end lost 3 bases, the J end lost 4 bases, and 13 bases lay between the germline ends. Germline V gene sequence: CDR1 SGDLS, CDR2 YYNGEE. CDR3 length: 14 amino acids.

This rearrangement joins TRBV9 to TRBJ2-2, with D possibly matching TRBD2 (5 bases). Germline CDR1 reads SGDLS; CDR2 reads YYNGEE. CDR3 size: 17 residues. The V end lost 3 bases, the J end lost 2 bases, and 17 bases lay between the germline ends. CDR3 DNA: TGTGCCAGCAGCGACCAACCCATCTCGGGAAACACCGGGGAGCTGTTTTTT. Encoded protein: CASSDQPISGNTGELFF.

The chain joins TRBV30 to TRBJ2-1; 8 bases are shared with TRBD2. Germline V gene lookup returns CDR1 GTSNPN and CDR2 SVGIG (reference sequence). The CDR3 length is 12 residues. V lost 4 bases and J lost 8; bases outside the gene matches: 4. The CDR3, as DNA: TGTGCCTGGACAAACGGGGGGGATGAGCAGTTCTTC. Encoded protein: CAWTNGGDEQFF.

The chain employs TRBV7-9 and TRBJ2-1; 8 bases map to TRBD1. The CDR3 runs to 13 residues. CDR1 is SEHNR, CDR2 FQNEAQ, per germline (reference sequence). J gave up 9 bases and V 7 bases, and 8 bases lay outside the gene matches. The CDR3 DNA reads TGTGCCAGCACCGGACAGGGTCTAGCTGAGCAGTTCTTC. It translates to CASTGQGLAEQFF.

The gene calls are TRBV5-1 and TRBJ2-5, with 7 bases aligning to TRBD2. Germline V lookup: CDR1 SGHRS, CDR2 YFSETQ. CDR3 length equals 14 residues. Trimming cost V 0 bases and J 1 base; bases outside gene matches: 0. The CDR3 is CASSLGGGQETQYF. CDR3 bases: TGCGCCAGCAGCTTGGGCGGGGGCCAAGAGACCCAGTACTTC.

This clone has more than one count but fewer than ten. The chain links TRBV18 to TRBJ1-1; no reliable D call. The germline V and J ends were trimmed by 4 bases and 1 base, with 10 bases remaining between them. The CDR3 spans 14 residues. Germline lookup yields CDR1 KGHSH and CDR2 LQKENI. The CDR3 DNA is TGTGCCAGCTCACGGCTGGAGGGGAACACTGAAGCTTTCTTT. Translating gives CASSRLEGNTEAFF.

This clone was detected only once. The junction shows a germline mismatch at one end, possibly a read error. The V gene is TRBV20-1, the J gene TRBJ1-4, with D unresolved. The germline V gene has CDR1 DFQATT and CDR2 SNEGSKA (reference sequence). This CDR3 spans 11 amino acids. CDR3 sequence: CSATAPGRGPF. In DNA, the CDR3 is TGCAGTGCAACCGCCCCGGGTAGAGGGCCTTTT.

The J gene is TRBJ1-2, the V gene TRBV19; D perhaps matches TRBD1 (6 bases). Germline CDR1 LNHDA, CDR2 SQIVND (reference sequence). The CDR3 has 15 amino acids. The ends were cut back, 4 bases at V and 2 bases at J, with 14 bases in the middle. CDR3 DNA sequence: TGTGCCAGTAGTACCCGGGACATAGTGAACTATGGCTACACCTTC. Protein: CASSTRDIVNYGYTF.

The chain has TRBV11-2 and TRBJ2-1; possible D gene TRBD2, 6 bases. Germline V gene data show CDR1 as SGHAT and CDR2 as FQNNGV. The CDR3 is made up of 14 amino acids. Trimming pared 7 bases from V and 7 bases from J, leaving 17 bases between. CDR3 loop: CASNPRRGGNEQFF. The CDR3 nucleotides read TGTGCCAGCAATCCCAGGCGGGGAGGAAATGAGCAGTTCTTC.

The V call is TRBV11-2, the J call TRBJ1-1, with unresolved D. Germline CDR1 SGHAT, CDR2 FQNNGV. This CDR3 is 16 amino acids long. V was shortened by 1 base and J by 0 bases, with 12 bases between the two germline ends. The CDR3 nucleotides read TGTGCCAGCAGCTTAGTCACTGGCAGATTGAACACTGAAGCTTTCTTT. It specifies CASSLVTGRLNTEAFF.

The chain uses TRBV11-2 and TRBJ2-5; weak D call: TRBD2 (5 bases). Germline assignment: CDR1 SGHAT and CDR2 FQNNGV. This CDR3 comprises 15 residues. The germline V and J ends were trimmed by 1 base and 2 bases, with 11 bases remaining between them. As DNA, the CDR3 is TGTGCCAGCAGCTTAGGCGGGTGGGAGCAAGAGACCCAGTACTTC. Translated: CASSLGGWEQETQYF.

The chain carries TRBV6-5 and TRBJ2-3; 10 bases fit TRBD2. The CDR3 is 14 amino acids. The junction had 5 bases not matched to a gene; V was cut back by 6 bases and J by 5 bases. Germline V gives CDR1 MNHEY, CDR2 SVGAGI. The CDR3 DNA reads as TGTGCCAGCAGACAGCGGGGGGGCGGAGATACGCAGTATTTT. Amino acid sequence: CASRQRGGGDTQYF.

The rearrangement joins TRBV3-1 (or the pseudogene TRBV3-2) to TRBJ2-1; D not resolved. Germline CDR1 LGHDT, CDR2 YNNKEL (reference sequence). Trimming shortened V by 0 bases and J by 6 bases, and 15 bases separated the two germline ends. The CDR3 runs 16 residues. CDR3 region: CASSQDNRSQCNEQFF. In nucleotides, the CDR3 is TGTGCCAGCAGCCAAGATAATCGTTCGCAGTGCAATGAGCAGTTCTTC.

This chain uses TRBV6-6 with TRBJ1-4, with no clear D. The CDR3 totals 13 residues. Looked up from germline, CDR1 is MNHNY and CDR2 is SVGAGI (reference sequence). V lost 5 bases to trimming and J lost 14 bases, with 18 bases between them. For the CDR3, the DNA is TGTGCCAGCAGTACCCCCGGGCAGGCAGTTCTGTTTTTT. It codes for CASSTPGQAVLFF.

This clone was picked up a small number of times. J is TRBJ2-1 and V is TRBV5-1, with D maybe TRBD2 (5 bases). V shed 0 bases and J shed 8 bases, with 18 bases lying between them. Germline assignment: CDR1 SGHRS and CDR2 YFSETQ. CDR3 length: 16 residues. The CDR3 DNA follows: TGCGCCAGCAGCTTGGGGGCTAGCCCCTCCGTAGATGAGCAGTTCTTC. This encodes CASSLGASPSVDEQFF.

The genes are TRBV9 and TRBJ2-7; 10 nucleotides align to TRBD2. The germline CDR1 and CDR2 sequences are SGDLS and YYNGEE. The ends lost 0 bases at V and 6 bases at J; junction bases unmatched: 9. This CDR3 region has 16 residues. CDR3 bases: TGTGCCAGCAGCGTAGGTCTAGCGGGGGCCCCCATCGAGCAGTACTTC. Translating gives CASSVGLAGAPIEQYF.

The chain combines TRBV28 with TRBJ2-1; TRBD2 matches at 11 bases. The length of the CDR3 is 18 residues. Germline-derived CDR1 and CDR2 are MDHEN and SYDVKM. Losses at the gene ends were 5 bases for V and 7 bases for J; bases not matched to a gene: 16. The CDR3 coding sequence is TGTGCCAGCAGTCCGCTACCAATAGCGGGGGGGGCGGGTAATGAGCAGTTCTTC. This sequence encodes CASSPLPIAGGAGNEQFF.